Below are 21 T cell receptor beta chains sequenced from a single sample in a study of T cell responses to AZD1222 COVID-19 vaccine. The data were produced by immunoSEQ multiplex PCR, yet TCRdb's version contains in-frame clones alone and is incomplete. The sample carries roughly 120,000 clones, 88% recorded once. Sequences were derived from peripheral blood, sampled on day 0 of AZD1222 vaccination. These receptors all stem from an adult in good health.

This clone was found a few times. The chain links TRBV11-2 to TRBJ1-3; D is ambiguous. Germline V CDR1 and CDR2: SGHAT, FQNNGV. The CDR3 spans 15 residues. Between the trimmed V and J ends, which lost 5 bases and 0 bases, there was a span of 11 bases. CDR3 loop: CASSRTLYSGNTIYF. The CDR3 DNA reads TGTGCCAGCAGCCGAACACTGTACTCTGGAAACACCATATATTTT.

The gene calls are TRBV3-1 (or the pseudogene TRBV3-2) and TRBJ2-3, with unresolved D. Per germline, CDR1 LGHDT and CDR2 YNNKEL (reference sequence). The CDR3 contains 15 residues. Trimming left V 0 bases short and J 5 bases short, with 12 bases between. CDR3 in DNA: TGTGCCAGCAGCCAAGATTTTGGCCTTAAAGATACGCAGTATTTT. It is translated as CASSQDFGLKDTQYF.

The chain joins TRBV9 to TRBJ1-2; TRBD1 matches 7 bases. The CDR3 spans 13 residues. In germline, CDR1 is SGDLS, CDR2 YYNGEE. V dropped 3 bases and J dropped 7; count of bases not matched to a gene: 6. The CDR3 DNA reads TGTGCCAGCAGCGCCCTCCCAGGGGGTGGCTACACCTTC. This encodes CASSALPGGGYTF.

This clone was detected only a few times. The rearrangement links TRBV7-7 to TRBJ1-1, with D unresolved. The V gene's germline CDR1 is SSHAT and CDR2 FNYEAQ (reference sequence). There are 13 residues in the CDR3. V was shortened by 1 base and J by 1 base, with 4 bases between the two germline ends. CDR3 region: CASSLGRNTEAFF. The CDR3 region has the DNA TGTGCCAGCAGCTTAGGGCGGAACACTGAAGCTTTCTTT.

This sequence joins TRBV5-6 and TRBJ2-7, with D tentatively TRBD1 (5 bases). This CDR3 contains 12 residues. Germline V lookup: CDR1 SGHDT, CDR2 YYEEEE. Trimming left V 4 bases short and J 4 bases short, with 9 bases between. The DNA for the CDR3 is TGTGCCAGCAGCCTGAGACAGTACGAGCAGTACTTC. It is translated as CASSLRQYEQYF.

This chain connects TRBV7-2 to TRBJ1-1, with a possible D match to TRBD1 (5 bases). Per germline, CDR1 SGHTA and CDR2 FQGNSA. Trimming took off 5 bases at V and 2 bases at J, with 9 bases between the two ends. The CDR3 contains 13 residues. In nucleotides, the CDR3 is TGTGCCAGCAGCACACAGGCTAACACTGAAGCTTTCTTT. Protein: CASSTQANTEAFF.

The genes are TRBV9 and TRBJ1-1; 8 bases fit TRBD1. CDR1 is SGDLS and CDR2 is YYNGEE in the germline V gene. Trimming removed 3 bases from V and 7 bases from J; junction bases left unmatched: 5. The CDR3 has 13 residues. CDR3 region: CASSAGTGGEAFF. The CDR3 nucleotides read TGTGCCAGCAGCGCGGGGACAGGCGGTGAAGCTTTCTTT.

J is TRBJ1-4 and V is TRBV9; 9 nucleotides line up with TRBD1. With V trimmed by 1 base and J by 4 bases, 2 bases remained unmatched. Germline CDR1 reads SGDLS; CDR2 reads YYNGEE. The CDR3 consists of 15 residues. In nucleotides, the CDR3 is TGTGCCAGCAGCGTAATGACAGGGGGTAATGAAAAACTGTTTTTT. It yields the protein CASSVMTGGNEKLFF.

The sample holds one count of this clone. The chain carries TRBV3-1 (or the pseudogene TRBV3-2) and TRBJ1-1; D is undetermined. This CDR3 comprises 16 residues. The germline V gene encodes CDR1 LGHDT and CDR2 YNNKEL (reference sequence). Trimming pared 0 bases from V and 3 bases from J, leaving 14 bases between. This CDR3 is CASSQDGLGRDTEAFF. CDR3 nucleotides: TGTGCCAGCAGCCAAGATGGGTTAGGCAGAGACACTGAAGCTTTCTTT.

This chain connects TRBV24-1 to TRBJ2-2; 8 bases fit TRBD1. The V gene's germline CDR1 is KGHDR and CDR2 SFDVKD. With V trimmed by 4 bases and J by 4 bases, 7 bases remained unmatched. The CDR3 sequence is 16 residues long. The CDR3 here is CATSDPTGGGTGELFF. The CDR3 DNA reads as TGTGCCACCAGTGACCCCACAGGGGGAGGCACCGGGGAGCTGTTTTTT.

The rearrangement links TRBV6-2 or TRBV6-3 to TRBJ1-1; D remains ambiguous. CDR1 and CDR2 from the germline V gene are MNHEY and SVGEGT. CDR3 length: 11 amino acids. Trimming shortened V by 5 bases and J by 10 bases, and 11 bases separated the two germline ends. CDR3 sequence: CASSATPRAFF. DNA for the CDR3: TGTGCCAGCAGTGCCACCCCCCGAGCTTTCTTT.

The V gene is TRBV7-9, the J gene TRBJ1-4; D not resolved. CDR3 length equals 12 residues. Germline V CDR1 and CDR2: SEHNR, FQNEAQ (reference sequence). V was clipped by 2 bases and J by 7 bases, with 5 bases between them. The CDR3 sequence: CASSLQPEKLFF. In DNA form, the CDR3 reads TGTGCCAGCAGCTTACAACCTGAAAAACTGTTTTTT.

The chain couples TRBV6-6 to TRBJ2-7; the D gene is possibly TRBD2 (6 bases). The germline gives CDR1 MNHNY, CDR2 SVGAGI (reference sequence). The CDR3 is 13 amino acids. Trimming took off 2 bases at V and 5 bases at J, with 10 bases between the two ends. The CDR3 DNA sequence: TGTGCCAGCAGTTACGGCTGGAGGGACGAGCAGTACTTC. It specifies CASSYGWRDEQYF.

The V gene is TRBV7-9, the J gene TRBJ2-5; D may be TRBD2 (6 bases). Germline CDR1 is SEHNR and CDR2 is FQNEAQ (reference sequence). The length of the CDR3 is 18 residues. V lost 5 bases to trimming and J lost 5 bases, with 27 bases between them. The chain's CDR3 is CASSPLSGGTYDRETQYF. The CDR3 DNA sequence: TGTGCCAGCAGCCCCCTAAGCGGCGGGACGTATGATAGGGAGACCCAGTACTTC.

The rearrangement links TRBV7-9 to TRBJ1-1, with a weak D call TRBD1 (6 bases). V shed 3 bases and J shed 8 bases, with 16 bases lying between them. The length of the CDR3 is 14 residues. CDR1 SEHNR and CDR2 FQNEAQ come from the germline V gene (reference sequence). The CDR3 nucleotides read TGTGCCAGCAGCTTCTGGGTTCAACAGGGCGAAGCTTTCTTT. It is translated as CASSFWVQQGEAFF.

The CDR3 nucleotides read TGCGCCAGCTCTCCCGGGGAGACCCAGTACTTC. Its protein is CASSPGETQYF. This chain connects TRBV10-2 to TRBJ2-5; D gene ambiguous. CDR1 and CDR2 (germline): WSHSY, SAAADI. Between the trimmed V and J ends, which lost 8 bases and 5 bases, there was a span of 9 bases. CDR3 size: 11 residues.

This chain joins TRBV27 and TRBJ2-7; tentatively, D is TRBD1 or TRBD2 (5 bases each). Germline CDR1 and CDR2: MNHEY and SMNVEV (reference sequence). This CDR3 region has 14 residues. The V gene lost 5 bases and the J gene lost 1 base, with 12 bases spanning the gap. In DNA, the CDR3 is TGTGCCAGCAGTCCACGGGACGGGTCCTACGAGCAGTACTTC. This sequence encodes CASSPRDGSYEQYF.

V gene TRBV7-8 combines with J gene TRBJ1-3, with D uncertain. V was clipped by 3 bases and J by 0 bases, with 12 bases between them. This CDR3 region has 16 residues. CDR1 is SGHVS, CDR2 FQNEAQ, per germline. CDR3 nucleotide sequence: TGTGCCAGCAGCTTTGCGGCAGCCGACTCTGGAAACACCATATATTTT. It specifies CASSFAAADSGNTIYF.

The V gene is TRBV29-1, the J gene TRBJ2-1; D may be TRBD2 (6 bases). Germline CDR1 and CDR2: SQVTM and ANQGSEA. This CDR3 has 12 amino acids. V lost 6 bases and J lost 4, with 10 bases in between. CDR3 amino acids: CSVRDSYNEQFF. The CDR3 bases are TGCAGCGTCAGGGACTCATACAATGAGCAGTTCTTC.

The genes are TRBV2 and TRBJ2-5, with D perhaps TRBD1 (5 bases). Germline V gene sequence: CDR1 SNHLY, CDR2 FYNNEI. The CDR3 is 13 residues long. V was cut by 5 bases and J by 5 bases, with 12 bases left in between. DNA of the CDR3: TGTGCCAGCAGTCCCCAGGGTGGGGAGACCCAGTACTTC. Amino acid sequence: CASSPQGGETQYF.

The chain has TRBV3-1 (or the pseudogene TRBV3-2) and TRBJ1-3, with D hard to call. V lost 2 bases and J lost 2, with 7 bases in between. CDR1 LGHDT and CDR2 YNNKEL come from the germline V gene (reference sequence). The CDR3 contains 14 residues. This chain's CDR3 is CASSQYSAGNTIYF. CDR3 DNA sequence: TGTGCCAGCAGCCAATACAGTGCTGGAAACACCATATATTTT.